Listed below are T cell receptor beta chains from one sample, sequenced in a study of identical twins. TCRdb itself ran the 5' RACE reads through MiXCR, one entry per CDR3 protein. The sample holds over 500,000 distinct CDR3 sequences, approximately 22% seen once. This same sample was also taken into another study, of T cells expressing NK-cell markers.

The source material was CD4+ T cells sorted from blood. The receptor set was obtained from a young woman in good health. CDR3s include the opening cysteine and the closing phenylalanine or tryptophan. The order of the fields is D gene, J gene, V gene, clone size, CDR3 protein, CDR3 DNA. D genes are given only for firm matches. The listing skips clone size in some rows; elsewhere it reads once, few, many or a size class.

d_call: .; j_call: TRBJ1-4; v_call: TRBV12-3/TRBV12-4; clone_size: few; cdr3_aa: CASSLGGASALFF; cdr3_nt: TGTGCCAGCAGTTTAGGAGGGGCCAGCGCTCTGTTTTTT
d_call: .; j_call: TRBJ1-5; v_call: TRBV29-1; clone_size: many; cdr3_aa: CSVESGFNQPQHF; cdr3_nt: TGCAGCGTTGAATCGGGGTTTAATCAGCCCCAGCATTTT
d_call: .; j_call: TRBJ2-7; v_call: TRBV12-5; clone_size: .; cdr3_aa: CASGLVMRLSPYEQYF; cdr3_nt: TGTGCTAGTGGTTTGGTAATGAGACTATCACCCTACGAGCAGTACTTC
d_call: TRBD1; j_call: TRBJ2-6; v_call: TRBV14; clone_size: .; cdr3_aa: CASSPLTGDGANVLTF; cdr3_nt: TGTGCCAGCAGCCCCTTAACAGGGGACGGGGCCAACGTCCTGACTTTC
d_call: TRBD1; j_call: TRBJ1-4; v_call: TRBV11-3; clone_size: .; cdr3_aa: CASSLPGGRGHEKLFF; cdr3_nt: TGTGCCAGCAGCCTCCCTGGCGGCAGGGGGCATGAAAAACTGTTTTTT
d_call: .; j_call: TRBJ2-6; v_call: TRBV6-1; clone_size: .; cdr3_aa: CASNPAHSGANVLTF; cdr3_nt: TGTGCCAGCAACCCGGCGCACTCTGGGGCCAACGTCCTGACTTTC
d_call: .; j_call: TRBJ2-7; v_call: TRBV28; clone_size: few; cdr3_aa: CATKPPLGGVVDEQYF; cdr3_nt: TGTGCCACTAAACCCCCTCTCGGGGGCGTAGTAGACGAGCAGTACTTC
d_call: .; j_call: TRBJ2-7; v_call: TRBV7-2; clone_size: .; cdr3_aa: CASSLDSGRKYEQYF; cdr3_nt: TGTGCCAGCAGCTTAGATTCGGGCAGGAAGTACGAGCAGTACTTC
d_call: .; j_call: TRBJ2-7; v_call: TRBV25-1; clone_size: .; cdr3_aa: CASSEPRDTRSYEQYF; cdr3_nt: TGTGCCAGCAGTGAGCCGAGGGACACTCGTTCCTACGAGCAGTACTTC
d_call: TRBD2; j_call: TRBJ2-5; v_call: TRBV5-1; clone_size: few; cdr3_aa: CASSMGLAELQETQYF; cdr3_nt: TGCGCCAGCAGCATGGGACTAGCGGAACTCCAAGAGACCCAGTACTTC
d_call: .; j_call: TRBJ1-1; v_call: TRBV6-1; clone_size: few; cdr3_aa: CASSEAKNTEAFF; cdr3_nt: TGTGCCAGCAGTGAAGCCAAGAACACTGAAGCTTTCTTT
d_call: .; j_call: TRBJ2-1; v_call: TRBV4-2; clone_size: few; cdr3_aa: CASSQDEGPYNEQFF; cdr3_nt: TGTGCCAGCAGCCAAGATGAGGGTCCCTACAATGAGCAGTTCTTC